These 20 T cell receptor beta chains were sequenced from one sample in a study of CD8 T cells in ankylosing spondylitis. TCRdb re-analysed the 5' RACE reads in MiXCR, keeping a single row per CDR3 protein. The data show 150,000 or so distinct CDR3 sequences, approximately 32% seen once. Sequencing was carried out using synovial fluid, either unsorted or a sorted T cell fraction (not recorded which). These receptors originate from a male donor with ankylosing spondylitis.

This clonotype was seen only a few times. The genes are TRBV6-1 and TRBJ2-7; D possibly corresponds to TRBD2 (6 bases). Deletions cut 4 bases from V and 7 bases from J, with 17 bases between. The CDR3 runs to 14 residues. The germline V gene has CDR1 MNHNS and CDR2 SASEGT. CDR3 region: CASSVGGTLLEQYF. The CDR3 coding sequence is TGTGCCAGCAGTGTCGGGGGTACCCTCTTGGAGCAGTACTTC.

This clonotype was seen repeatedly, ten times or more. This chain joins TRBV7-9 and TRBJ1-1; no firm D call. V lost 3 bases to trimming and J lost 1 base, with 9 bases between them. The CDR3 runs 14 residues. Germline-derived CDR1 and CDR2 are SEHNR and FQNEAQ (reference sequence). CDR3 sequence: CASSFLRGNTEAFF. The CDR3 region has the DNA TGTGCCAGCAGCTTCCTCCGGGGGAACACTGAAGCTTTCTTT.

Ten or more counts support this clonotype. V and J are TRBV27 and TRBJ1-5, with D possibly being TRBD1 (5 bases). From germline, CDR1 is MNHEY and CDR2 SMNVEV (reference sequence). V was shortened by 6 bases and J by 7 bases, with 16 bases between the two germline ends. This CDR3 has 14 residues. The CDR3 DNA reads TGTGCCAGCAGACCCAGACAGTACGGGCAGCCCCAGCATTTT. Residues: CASRPRQYGQPQHF.

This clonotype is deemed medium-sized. The CDR3 DNA sequence: TGCAGTGCTAGAGATTTGCGGGAGGCCCAAGAGACCCAGTACTTC. As protein: CSARDLREAQETQYF. This chain joins TRBV20-1 and TRBJ2-5, with 8 bases identical to TRBD2. V gave up 0 bases and J gave up 1 base; unmatched junction bases: 4. This CDR3 region has 15 residues. CDR1 DFQATT and CDR2 SNEGSKA come from the germline V gene (reference sequence).

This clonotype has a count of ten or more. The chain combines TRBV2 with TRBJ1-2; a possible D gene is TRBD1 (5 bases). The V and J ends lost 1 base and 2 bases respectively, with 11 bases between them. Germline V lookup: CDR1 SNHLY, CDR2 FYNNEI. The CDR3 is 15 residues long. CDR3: CASSEERGPNYGYTF. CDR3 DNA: TGTGCCAGCAGTGAAGAGCGGGGACCCAACTATGGCTACACCTTC.

The CDR3 DNA reads TGTGCCAGCAGCCCAGGGGGCGCAGGGGGCTACACCTTC. It codes for CASSPGGAGGYTF. This chain joins TRBV12-3 or TRBV12-4 and TRBJ1-2; TRBD1 aligns across 8 bases. Germline trimming cut 6 bases from V and 8 bases from J; bases unmatched to any gene: 8. The length of the CDR3 is 13 residues.

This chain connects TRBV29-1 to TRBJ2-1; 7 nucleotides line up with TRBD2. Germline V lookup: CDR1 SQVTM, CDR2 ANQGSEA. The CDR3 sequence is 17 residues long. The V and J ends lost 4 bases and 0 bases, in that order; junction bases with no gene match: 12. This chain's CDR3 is CSVGGASGASSYNEQFF. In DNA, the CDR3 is TGCAGCGTTGGCGGGGCTAGCGGAGCGAGCTCCTACAATGAGCAGTTCTTC.

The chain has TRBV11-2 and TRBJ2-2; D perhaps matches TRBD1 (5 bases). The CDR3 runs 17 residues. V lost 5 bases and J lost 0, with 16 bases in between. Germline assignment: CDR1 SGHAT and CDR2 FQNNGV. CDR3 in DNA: TGTGCCAGCAGCCCCCATCCCTCGACAGCGAACACCGGGGAGCTGTTTTTT. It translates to CASSPHPSTANTGELFF.

CDR3 loop: CASSLELRNTEAFF. CDR3 DNA: TGTGCCAGCAGCTTAGAACTACGGAACACTGAAGCTTTCTTT. The chain has TRBV11-2 and TRBJ1-1; no firm D call. CDR1 is SGHAT, CDR2 FQNNGV, per germline. The V end was cut by 0 bases, the J end by 1 base, with 6 bases between. The CDR3 extends over 14 amino acids.

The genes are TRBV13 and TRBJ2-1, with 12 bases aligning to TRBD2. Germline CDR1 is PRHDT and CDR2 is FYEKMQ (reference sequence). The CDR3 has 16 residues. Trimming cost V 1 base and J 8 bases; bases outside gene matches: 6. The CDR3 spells CASSLVASGRADEQFF. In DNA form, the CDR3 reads TGTGCCAGCAGCTTAGTGGCTAGCGGGAGGGCAGATGAGCAGTTCTTC.

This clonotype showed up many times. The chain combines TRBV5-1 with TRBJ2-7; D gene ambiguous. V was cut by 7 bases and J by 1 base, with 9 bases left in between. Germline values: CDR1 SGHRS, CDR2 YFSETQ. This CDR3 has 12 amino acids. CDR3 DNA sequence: TGCGCCAGCTCCGACACATCCTACGAGCAGTACTTC. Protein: CASSDTSYEQYF. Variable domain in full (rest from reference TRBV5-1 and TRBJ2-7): KAGVTQTPRYLIKTRGQQVTLSCSPISGHRSVSWYQQTPGQGLQFLFEYFSETQRNKGNFPGRFSGRQFSNSRSEMNVSTLELGDSALYLCASSDTSYEQYFGPGTRLTVT.

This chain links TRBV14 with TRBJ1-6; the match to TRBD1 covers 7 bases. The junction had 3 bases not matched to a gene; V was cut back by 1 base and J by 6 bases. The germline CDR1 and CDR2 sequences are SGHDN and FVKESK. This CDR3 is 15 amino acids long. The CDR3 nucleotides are TGTGCCAGCAGCCAAGGACAGGGCGTTAATTCACCCCTCCACTTT. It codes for CASSQGQGVNSPLHF.

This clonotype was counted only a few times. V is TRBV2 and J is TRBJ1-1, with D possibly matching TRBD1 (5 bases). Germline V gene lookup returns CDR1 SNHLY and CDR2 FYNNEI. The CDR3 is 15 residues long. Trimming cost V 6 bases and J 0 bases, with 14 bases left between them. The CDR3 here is CASSRGQAMNTEAFF. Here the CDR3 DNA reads TGTGCCAGCAGCCGAGGACAAGCTATGAACACTGAAGCTTTCTTT.

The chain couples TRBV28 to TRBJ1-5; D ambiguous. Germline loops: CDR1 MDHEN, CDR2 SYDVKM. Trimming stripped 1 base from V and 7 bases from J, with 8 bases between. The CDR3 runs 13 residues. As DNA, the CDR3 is TGTGCCAGCAGTTTATCGGGAATCCAGCCCCAGCATTTT. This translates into CASSLSGIQPQHF.

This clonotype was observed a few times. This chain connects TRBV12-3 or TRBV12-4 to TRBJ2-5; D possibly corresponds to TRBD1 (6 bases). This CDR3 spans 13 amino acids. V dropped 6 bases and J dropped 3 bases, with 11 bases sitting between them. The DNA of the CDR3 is TGTGCCAGCAGGGAACAGGGAAAAGAGACCCAGTACTTC. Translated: CASREQGKETQYF.

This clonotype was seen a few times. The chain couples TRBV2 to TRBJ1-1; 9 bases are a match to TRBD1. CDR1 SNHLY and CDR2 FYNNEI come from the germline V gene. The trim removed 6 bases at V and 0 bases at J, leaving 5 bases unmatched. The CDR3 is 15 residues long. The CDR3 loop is CASRDRGGVNTEAFF. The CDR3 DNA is TGTGCCAGCAGGGACAGGGGCGGGGTGAACACTGAAGCTTTCTTT.

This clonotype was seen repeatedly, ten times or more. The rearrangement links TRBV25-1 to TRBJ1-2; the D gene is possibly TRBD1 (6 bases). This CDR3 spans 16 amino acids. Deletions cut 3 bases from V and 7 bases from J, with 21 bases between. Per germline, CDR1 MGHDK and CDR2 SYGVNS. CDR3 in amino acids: CASSDPGGTILSGYTF. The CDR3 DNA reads TGTGCCAGCAGTGACCCGGGCGGGACAATTCTGTCTGGCTACACCTTC.

The CDR3 loop is CASSLASITGTPNSPLHF. CDR3 DNA: TGCGCCAGCAGCTTGGCCTCCATTACGGGGACACCTAATTCACCCCTCCACTTT. The V call is TRBV5-1, the J call TRBJ1-6; tentative D call: TRBD1 (6 bases). Germline lookup yields CDR1 SGHRS and CDR2 YFSETQ. V was shortened by 0 bases and J by 6 bases, with 19 bases between the two germline ends. The CDR3 has 18 amino acids. Variable domain in full (rest from reference TRBV5-1 and TRBJ1-6): KAGVTQTPRYLIKTRGQQVTLSCSPISGHRSVSWYQQTPGQGLQFLFEYFSETQRNKGNFPGRFSGRQFSNSRSEMNVSTLELGDSALYLCASSLASITGTPNSPLHFGNGTRLTVT.

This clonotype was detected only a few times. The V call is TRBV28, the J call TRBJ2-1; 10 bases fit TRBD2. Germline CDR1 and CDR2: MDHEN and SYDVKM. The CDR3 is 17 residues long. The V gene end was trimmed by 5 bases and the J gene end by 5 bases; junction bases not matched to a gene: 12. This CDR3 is CASSARTSGTWNNEQFF. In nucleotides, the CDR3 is TGTGCCAGCAGTGCCCGGACTAGCGGAACCTGGAACAATGAGCAGTTCTTC.

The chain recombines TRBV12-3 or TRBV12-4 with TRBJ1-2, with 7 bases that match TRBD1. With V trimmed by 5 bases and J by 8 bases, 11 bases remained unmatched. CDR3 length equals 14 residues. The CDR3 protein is CASSRRQGSGGYTF. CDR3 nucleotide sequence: TGTGCCAGCAGTCGTCGACAGGGATCGGGCGGCTACACCTTC.